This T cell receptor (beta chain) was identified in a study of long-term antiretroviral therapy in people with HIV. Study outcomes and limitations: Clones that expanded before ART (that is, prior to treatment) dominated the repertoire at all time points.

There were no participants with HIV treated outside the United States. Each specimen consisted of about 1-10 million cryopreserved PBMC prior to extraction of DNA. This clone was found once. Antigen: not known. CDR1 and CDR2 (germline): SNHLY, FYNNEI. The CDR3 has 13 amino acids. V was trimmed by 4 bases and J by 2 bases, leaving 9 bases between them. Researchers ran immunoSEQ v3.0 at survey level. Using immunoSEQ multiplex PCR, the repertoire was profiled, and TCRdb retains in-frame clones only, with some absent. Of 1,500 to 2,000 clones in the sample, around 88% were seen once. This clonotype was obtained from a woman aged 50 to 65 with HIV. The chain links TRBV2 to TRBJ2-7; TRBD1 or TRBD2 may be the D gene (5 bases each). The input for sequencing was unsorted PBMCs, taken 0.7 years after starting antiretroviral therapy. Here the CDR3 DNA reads TGTGCCAGCAGTGGGGACGGAGCCTACGAGCAGTACTTC. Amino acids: CASSGDGAYEQYF.